This entry concerns a single T cell receptor beta chain. CDR1 SNHLY and CDR2 FYNNEI come from the germline V gene. V was shortened by 1 base and J by 9 bases, with 12 bases between the two germline ends. This CDR3 comprises 13 residues. As originally analysed: Amplification with reference gene primers provided the estimates of nucleated cell counts. TCRdb's copy holds only in-frame clones and misses some; the assay was immunoSEQ multiplex PCR. V and J calls plus clone size are reproduced from that table; the DNA served to infer D and trimming. The sample holds over 55,000 clones, about 82% seen once. Residents of 24 US areas, aged about 18 to 95 years, made up the participants. The entry originates in a study of blood T cell repertoires in COVID-19.

The clonotype comes from a woman in her 40s with acute COVID-19. The gene calls are TRBV2 and TRBJ1-2; D unresolved. Material: PBMCs or T cells enriched from blood (not recorded which). DNA for the CDR3: TGTGCCAGCAGTGAAGGCTCCAGGTGGAGCTACACCTTC. It translates to CASSEGSRWSYTF.